The rows below give T cell receptor beta chains drawn from one sample of a study of blood T cell repertoires in COVID-19. Here immunoSEQ multiplex PCR was the method, and the copy in TCRdb shows in-frame clones only, minus some. The table includes about 300,000 clones, roughly 91% detected once. Sample: peripheral blood. Receptors were obtained from a woman under 40 with COVID-19, enrolled during active disease. Each CDR3 is given with its conserved first and last residue. D genes are given only for firm matches. Rows give clone size only sometimes, using once, few, many, or a class for an expanded clone.

J gene: TRBJ1-1; D gene: -; clone size: -; V gene: TRBV30; CDR3 protein: CARTGPPPLNTEAFF; CDR3 DNA: TGTGCCCGAACAGGGCCACCCCCGCTGAACACTGAAGCTTTCTTT
J gene: TRBJ1-6; D gene: -; clone size: -; V gene: TRBV6-5; CDR3 protein: CASSYGTQGLLHF; CDR3 DNA: TGTGCCAGCAGTTACGGGACTCAAGGTCTCCTCCACTTT
J gene: TRBJ1-1; D gene: TRBD1; clone size: few; V gene: TRBV11-2; CDR3 protein: CASSLDYRTGASEAFF; CDR3 DNA: TGTGCCAGCAGCTTAGACTACCGGACAGGGGCTTCTGAAGCTTTCTTT
J gene: TRBJ2-5; D gene: TRBD2; clone size: once; V gene: TRBV6-1; CDR3 protein: CASSVTTSGDKETQYF; CDR3 DNA: TGTGCCAGCAGTGTCACGACTAGCGGGGACAAGGAGACCCAGTACTTC
J gene: TRBJ2-3; D gene: TRBD2; clone size: -; V gene: TRBV3-1/TRBV3-2; CDR3 protein: CASSQDQGLVAGESTDTQYF; CDR3 DNA: TGTGCCAGCAGCCAAGATCAGGGCCTGGTAGCGGGTGAAAGCACAGATACGCAGTATTTT
J gene: TRBJ1-1; D gene: TRBD1; clone size: -; V gene: TRBV3-1/TRBV3-2; CDR3 protein: CASSPKQGERGTEAFF; CDR3 DNA: TGTGCCAGCAGCCCGAAACAGGGGGAGAGAGGAACTGAAGCTTTCTTT
J gene: TRBJ1-6; D gene: -; clone size: -; V gene: TRBV28; CDR3 protein: CASTTGGNSPLHF; CDR3 DNA: TGTGCCAGTACGACAGGCGGGAATTCACCCCTCCACTTT
J gene: TRBJ1-1; D gene: -; clone size: -; V gene: TRBV11-3; CDR3 protein: CASRPTLDTEAFF; CDR3 DNA: TGTGCCAGCCGACCAACCCTAGACACTGAAGCTTTCTTT
J gene: TRBJ2-3; D gene: TRBD2; clone size: -; V gene: TRBV24-1; CDR3 protein: CATSDFGLAGTDTQYF; CDR3 DNA: TGTGCCACCAGTGATTTTGGGCTAGCGGGGACAGATACGCAGTATTTT
J gene: TRBJ2-1; D gene: TRBD2; clone size: -; V gene: TRBV7-9; CDR3 protein: CASSFASSGEHREQFF; CDR3 DNA: TGTGCCAGCAGCTTCGCCTCTAGCGGGGAGCATCGTGAGCAGTTCTTC
J gene: TRBJ1-4; D gene: -; clone size: -; V gene: TRBV4-2; CDR3 protein: CASSRRGGTGKEKLFF; CDR3 DNA: TGTGCCAGCAGCCGCCGGGGCGGGACGGGGAAGGAAAAACTGTTTTTT
J gene: TRBJ2-1; D gene: TRBD2; clone size: -; V gene: TRBV7-2; CDR3 protein: CASSSSGGASNEQFF; CDR3 DNA: TGTGCCAGCAGCTCAAGCGGGGGCGCGTCTAATGAGCAGTTCTTC
J gene: TRBJ2-2; D gene: TRBD2; clone size: -; V gene: TRBV28; CDR3 protein: CASSRMAAGLVGVNTGELFF; CDR3 DNA: TGTGCCAGCAGTAGAATGGCCGCGGGACTAGTGGGGGTCAACACCGGGGAGCTGTTTTTT
J gene: TRBJ2-2; D gene: TRBD2; clone size: -; V gene: TRBV2; CDR3 protein: CASSEKLAGTGELFF; CDR3 DNA: TGTGCCAGCAGTGAAAAACTAGCGGGCACCGGGGAGCTGTTTTTT
J gene: TRBJ1-2; D gene: TRBD1; clone size: -; V gene: TRBV7-8; CDR3 protein: CASSFGQGGNYGYTF; CDR3 DNA: TGTGCCAGCAGCTTCGGACAGGGGGGGAACTATGGCTACACCTTC
J gene: TRBJ2-3; D gene: TRBD2; clone size: -; V gene: TRBV4-2; CDR3 protein: CASSQDGSGGSDTQYF; CDR3 DNA: TGTGCCAGCAGCCAAGATGGGAGCGGGGGGTCAGATACGCAGTATTTT
J gene: TRBJ2-1; D gene: -; clone size: once; V gene: TRBV4-2; CDR3 protein: CASSQGLGVFF; CDR3 DNA: TGTGCCAGCAGCCAAGGTCTAGGGGTTTTCTTC
J gene: TRBJ1-1; D gene: TRBD1; clone size: -; V gene: TRBV5-5; CDR3 protein: CASSLYGTGGFEAFF; CDR3 DNA: TGTGCCAGCAGCTTGTATGGGACAGGGGGCTTTGAAGCTTTCTTT
J gene: TRBJ1-3; D gene: -; clone size: -; V gene: TRBV7-9; CDR3 protein: CASSSPGQLGNTIYF; CDR3 DNA: TGTGCCAGCAGCTCCCCTGGACAACTAGGAAACACCATATATTTT
J gene: TRBJ2-5; D gene: TRBD1; clone size: -; V gene: TRBV7-9; CDR3 protein: CASSSPAGTGGGETQYF; CDR3 DNA: TGTGCCAGCAGCTCCCCCGCGGGGACAGGGGGCGGGGAGACCCAGTACTTC
J gene: TRBJ1-5; D gene: TRBD1; clone size: -; V gene: TRBV19; CDR3 protein: CASSVTGIFQPQHF; CDR3 DNA: TGTGCCAGTAGTGTGACAGGGATCTTTCAGCCCCAGCATTTT
J gene: TRBJ2-3; D gene: TRBD2; clone size: once; V gene: TRBV6-6; CDR3 protein: CASSSPGLGSDTQYF; CDR3 DNA: TGTGCCAGCAGTTCCCCGGGACTAGGATCAGATACGCAGTATTTT
J gene: TRBJ2-1; D gene: TRBD1; clone size: -; V gene: TRBV5-1; CDR3 protein: CASSLEQGAHNEQFF; CDR3 DNA: TGCGCCAGCAGCTTGGAGCAGGGGGCCCACAATGAGCAGTTCTTC
J gene: TRBJ1-1; D gene: -; clone size: few; V gene: TRBV10-3; CDR3 protein: CATHTRGNTEAFF; CDR3 DNA: TGTGCCACCCATACACGGGGGAACACTGAAGCTTTCTTT
J gene: TRBJ1-4; D gene: -; clone size: -; V gene: TRBV11-2; CDR3 protein: CASSRRRREKLFF; CDR3 DNA: TGTGCCAGCAGCCGTAGGAGGCGCGAAAAACTGTTTTTT
J gene: TRBJ1-2; D gene: -; clone size: -; V gene: TRBV24-1; CDR3 protein: CATSDFGQGGYTF; CDR3 DNA: TGTGCCACCAGTGATTTTGGGCAGGGTGGCTACACCTTC
J gene: TRBJ2-7; D gene: TRBD1; clone size: -; V gene: TRBV2; CDR3 protein: CASSDGTGAGYEQYF; CDR3 DNA: TGTGCCAGCAGTGATGGGACAGGGGCGGGTTACGAGCAGTACTTC
J gene: TRBJ1-1; D gene: -; clone size: -; V gene: TRBV10-3; CDR3 protein: CAISERQGNTEAFF; CDR3 DNA: TGTGCCATCAGTGAGCGGCAGGGGAACACTGAAGCTTTCTTT
J gene: TRBJ1-2; D gene: -; clone size: -; V gene: TRBV5-8; CDR3 protein: CASLQEGPLNGYTF; CDR3 DNA: TGTGCCAGCTTACAAGAGGGCCCCCTGAATGGCTACACCTTC
J gene: TRBJ2-1; D gene: TRBD1; clone size: -; V gene: TRBV11-3; CDR3 protein: CASSLGQGSSYNEQFF; CDR3 DNA: TGTGCCAGCAGCTTAGGACAGGGGAGCTCCTACAATGAGCAGTTCTTC
J gene: TRBJ1-2; D gene: -; clone size: once; V gene: TRBV10-2; CDR3 protein: CASSESGQGYTF; CDR3 DNA: TGCGCCAGCAGTGAGTCAGGACAGGGCTACACCTTC
J gene: TRBJ1-5; D gene: TRBD1; clone size: -; V gene: TRBV12-3/TRBV12-4; CDR3 protein: CASSHQQGQPQHF; CDR3 DNA: TGTGCCAGCAGTCACCAACAGGGGCAGCCCCAGCATTTT
J gene: TRBJ1-3; D gene: -; clone size: -; V gene: TRBV4-2; CDR3 protein: CASSQVTGPAGNTIYF; CDR3 DNA: TGTGCCAGCAGCCAAGTGACAGGACCTGCTGGAAACACCATATATTTT
J gene: TRBJ1-2; D gene: TRBD1; clone size: -; V gene: TRBV6-6; CDR3 protein: CASNEQGGYGYTF; CDR3 DNA: TGTGCCAGCAATGAACAGGGGGGCTATGGCTACACCTTC
J gene: TRBJ1-4; D gene: TRBD1; clone size: -; V gene: TRBV6-5; CDR3 protein: CASSHRGWGEKLFF; CDR3 DNA: TGTGCCAGCAGTCACAGGGGTTGGGGTGAAAAACTGTTTTTT
J gene: TRBJ1-1; D gene: -; clone size: once; V gene: TRBV5-4; CDR3 protein: CASSLGEGTEAFF; CDR3 DNA: TGTGCCAGCAGTCTAGGTGAGGGCACTGAAGCTTTCTTT
J gene: TRBJ1-3; D gene: -; clone size: -; V gene: TRBV6-5; CDR3 protein: CASRKTASGNTIYF; CDR3 DNA: TGTGCCAGCCGAAAGACAGCCTCTGGAAACACCATATATTTT
J gene: TRBJ2-5; D gene: TRBD2; clone size: -; V gene: TRBV28; CDR3 protein: CASRGSGKGETQYF; CDR3 DNA: TGTGCCAGCAGGGGTAGCGGGAAAGGGGAGACCCAGTACTTC
J gene: TRBJ1-2; D gene: TRBD1; clone size: -; V gene: TRBV5-4; CDR3 protein: CASSSGQGNYGYTF; CDR3 DNA: TGTGCCAGCAGCTCGGGACAGGGAAACTATGGCTACACCTTC
J gene: TRBJ1-3; D gene: -; clone size: once; V gene: TRBV5-1; CDR3 protein: CASSSDSSGNTIYF; CDR3 DNA: TGCGCCAGCAGCTCCGACAGCTCTGGAAACACCATATATTTT
J gene: TRBJ2-7; D gene: TRBD2; clone size: -; V gene: TRBV9; CDR3 protein: CASSPGTSGGHEQYF; CDR3 DNA: TGTGCCAGCAGCCCCGGGACTAGCGGGGGCCACGAGCAGTACTTC
J gene: TRBJ1-3; D gene: TRBD1; clone size: -; V gene: TRBV18; CDR3 protein: CASSLGQVSSGNTIYF; CDR3 DNA: TGTGCCAGCTCACTCGGACAGGTCTCCTCTGGAAACACCATATATTTT
J gene: TRBJ2-6; D gene: TRBD2; clone size: -; V gene: TRBV5-1; CDR3 protein: CARSRGGSPGANVLTF; CDR3 DNA: TGCGCCCGCAGCCGGGGGGGGTCACCCGGGGCCAACGTCCTGACTTTC
J gene: TRBJ2-5; D gene: TRBD2; clone size: -; V gene: TRBV27; CDR3 protein: CASGRGAGRQETQYF; CDR3 DNA: TGTGCCAGCGGGCGGGGAGCGGGGCGGCAAGAGACCCAGTACTTC
J gene: TRBJ2-3; D gene: TRBD2; clone size: few; V gene: TRBV28; CDR3 protein: CASSSPGGGARDTQYF; CDR3 DNA: TGTGCCAGCAGTTCCCCTGGCGGGGGGGCCCGAGATACGCAGTATTTT
J gene: TRBJ1-1; D gene: -; clone size: -; V gene: TRBV5-6; CDR3 protein: CASSYWGGNTEAFF; CDR3 DNA: TGTGCCAGCAGCTATTGGGGCGGAAACACTGAAGCTTTCTTT
J gene: TRBJ1-2; D gene: -; clone size: once; V gene: TRBV2; CDR3 protein: CASSEALPGVYGYTF; CDR3 DNA: TGTGCCAGCAGTGAAGCGCTTCCGGGGGTATATGGCTACACCTTC
J gene: TRBJ2-2; D gene: TRBD1; clone size: -; V gene: TRBV19; CDR3 protein: CASSTFGQGVTGELFF; CDR3 DNA: TGTGCCAGTAGTACCTTCGGACAGGGGGTGACCGGGGAGCTGTTTTTT
J gene: TRBJ1-1; D gene: TRBD1; clone size: -; V gene: TRBV9; CDR3 protein: CASSGGTGNTEAFF; CDR3 DNA: TGTGCCAGCAGCGGAGGGACAGGCAACACTGAAGCTTTCTTT
J gene: TRBJ2-3; D gene: -; clone size: -; V gene: TRBV18; CDR3 protein: CASSPLPLRGTDTQYF; CDR3 DNA: TGTGCCAGCTCACCACTCCCCTTGCGTGGCACAGATACGCAGTATTTT
J gene: TRBJ2-1; D gene: -; clone size: -; V gene: TRBV2; CDR3 protein: CASGRNEQFF; CDR3 DNA: TGTGCCAGCGGGAGGAATGAGCAGTTCTTC
J gene: TRBJ2-5; D gene: -; clone size: -; V gene: TRBV5-6; CDR3 protein: CATHRWGDSTKETQYF; CDR3 DNA: TGTGCCACCCACCGTTGGGGGGACTCTACTAAAGAGACCCAGTACTTC
J gene: TRBJ1-1; D gene: TRBD1; clone size: once; V gene: TRBV5-6; CDR3 protein: CASSRRTGGGSTEAFF; CDR3 DNA: TGTGCCAGCAGCCGACGGACAGGGGGCGGGAGCACTGAAGCTTTCTTT
J gene: TRBJ1-4; D gene: -; clone size: -; V gene: TRBV19; CDR3 protein: CASTPGLGGEKLFF; CDR3 DNA: TGTGCCAGCACTCCGGGACTGGGGGGTGAAAAACTGTTTTTT
J gene: TRBJ2-7; D gene: TRBD1; clone size: once; V gene: TRBV6-2/TRBV6-3; CDR3 protein: CASSYTGQGSEQYF; CDR3 DNA: TGTGCCAGCAGTTACACGGGACAGGGGAGCGAGCAGTACTTC
J gene: TRBJ2-1; D gene: -; clone size: -; V gene: TRBV28; CDR3 protein: CASSLYRFRDNEQFF; CDR3 DNA: TGTGCCAGCAGTCTATACAGGTTTCGGGACAATGAGCAGTTCTTC
J gene: TRBJ2-1; D gene: TRBD2; clone size: -; V gene: TRBV24-1; CDR3 protein: CATGLGLAGVYEQFF; CDR3 DNA: TGTGCCACCGGTCTAGGACTAGCGGGGGTCTATGAGCAGTTCTTC
J gene: TRBJ2-7; D gene: -; clone size: -; V gene: TRBV11-1; CDR3 protein: CASSPTLGNEQYF; CDR3 DNA: TGTGCCAGCAGCCCGACGCTCGGGAACGAGCAGTACTTC
J gene: TRBJ1-4; D gene: -; clone size: -; V gene: TRBV18; CDR3 protein: CASSPLRGDVEKLFF; CDR3 DNA: TGTGCCAGCTCACCATTACGGGGGGATGTTGAAAAACTGTTTTTT
J gene: TRBJ2-6; D gene: TRBD2; clone size: -; V gene: TRBV7-2; CDR3 protein: CASSSPLAGAGANVLTF; CDR3 DNA: TGTGCCAGCAGCTCCCCTCTAGCGGGGGCTGGGGCCAACGTCCTGACTTTC